Presented here are 2 T cell receptor beta chains from one specimen sequenced in a study of shared clonotypes between healthy human individuals. Clones were sequenced by immunoSEQ multiplex PCR, and TCRdb holds only the in-frame ones, with some missing. The sample shows 2 million to 2.5 million clones, 80% to 95% of them seen only once. The sequencing sample was made of naive CD4+ T cells from PBMCs. Sample subset: CD45RA+ positively selected. The receptors come from a young man in good health. Some clones in this sample may be carry-over from other donors' samples.

This sequence joins TRBV11-1 and TRBJ2-1, with 9 bases aligning to TRBD2. This CDR3 has 15 residues. From germline, CDR1 is SGHAT and CDR2 FQDESV (reference sequence). V shed 4 bases and J 5 bases; nucleotides not matched to a gene: 6. CDR3 coding DNA: TGTGCCAGCAGCTCTTCGACTAGCGGAAACAATGAGCAGTTCTTC. Amino acid sequence: CASSSSTSGNNEQFF.

This clone came up once. The chain is built from TRBV6-5 and TRBJ1-6; D ambiguous. CDR1 and CDR2 from the germline V gene are MNHEY and SVGAGI. The V end was cut by 0 bases, the J end by 7 bases, with 7 bases between. This CDR3 region has 14 residues. CDR3 coding DNA: TGTGCCAGCAGTTACTCGGGCCAGAATTCACCCCTCCACTTT. It yields the protein CASSYSGQNSPLHF.